A single T cell receptor (beta chain) is shown here with its context. There is no known antigen for this receptor. No qualities accompany the bases; no much larger clone lies one base away. V is pared back by 0 bases and J by 5 bases, with 7 bases lying between the germline termini. Looking up the germline V gene yields CDR1 MNHEY and CDR2 SVGAGI. Measured from the cysteine to the phenylalanine, the CDR3 is 14 residues long. The only DNA kept is the CDR3, 42 bases in frame from the first base. This sample is drawn from a study of CD8 T cell repertoires and HIV-1 epitope variants (TCRdb year 2020). Looking at the study overall: Twenty-five peptides representing autologous and known Gag and Nef epitope variants were each used to stimulate T cells in separate culture wells. Control conditions included a CMV, EBV and flu peptide pool, the Ebola AY9 epitope as negative control, and a no-peptide well. The epitopes tested covered three Gag epitope families plus Nef HW9 and YT9. Using the EasySep Human T Cell Enrichment Kit, T cells were enriched and then co-cultured with an equal number of autologous T cell-negative cells acting as antigen-presenting cells. The cultures were grown for approximately 9 days in IMDM with gentamicin, and half of the media was changed on days 3 and 7 with IL-2, IL-7 and IL-15 added. A 1M T cell aliquot was kept as an uncultured baseline condition, separate from the roughly 90 T cell cultures. Running each culture condition in triplicate, except for one peptide done in duplicate, gave a total of roughly 76 T cell cultures.

The immunoSEQ platform was used to sequence TCR beta CDR3 regions at survey depth. The QIAamp DNA micro kit was used to extract genomic DNA from every cultured and uncultured CD8+ T cell population. The study's processing was this. Any sample with under 5,000 productive reads was excluded, and this exclusion removed about 6.5% of the roughly 75 cultures stimulated with HIV peptides. A MANAFEST web app trimmed sequences to CDR3 and removed nonproductive sequences, CDR3s under 5 amino acids, and those not starting C or ending F/W. Clonotypes were classified as antigen-specific only if expansion was observed in at least 2 of 3 replicates versus the no-peptide control at FDR 0.01, only within one epitope family. Specific clonotypes also needed at least fivefold higher frequency than in wells stimulated with peptides from other epitope families. TCRdb holds this immuneACCESS table with in-frame rearrangements only. Some clones are missing; in checked studies, unresolved V genes explain under half, and the rest has no known cause. D and trimming come from the DNA, and the V and J calls and clone size come from that table. This sample comprises fewer than 7,000 clones, about 70% of them detected only once. The leading ten clones occupy around 40% of the sample.

Overall study results and their limits: Several clonotypes recognized the Nef KF9 family and one clonotype recognized the HW9 family, while no responses to the TAALDMSHF plasma variant were seen. Roughly 10 antigen-specific TCR beta clonotypes were identified, and about 6 of them appeared cross-reactive for autologous or known escape epitope variants. The assay identified only TCR beta chains and indicated proliferation to antigen, not T cell function or cytokine profile.

The EasySep Human CD8+ T Cell Enrichment Kit was used on day 10 to isolate CD8+ T cells from every culture. The chain was built from TRBV6-5 and TRBJ2-2; a weak D assignment points to TRBD1 (5 bases agree). This TCR was sampled from a male donor with HIV. Material for sequencing was cultured CD8+ T cells derived from PBMCs. The sequence in DNA is TGTGCCAGCAGTTACTCGCAGGGAACCGGGGAGCTGTTTTTT. Its translation reads: CASSYSQGTGELFF.